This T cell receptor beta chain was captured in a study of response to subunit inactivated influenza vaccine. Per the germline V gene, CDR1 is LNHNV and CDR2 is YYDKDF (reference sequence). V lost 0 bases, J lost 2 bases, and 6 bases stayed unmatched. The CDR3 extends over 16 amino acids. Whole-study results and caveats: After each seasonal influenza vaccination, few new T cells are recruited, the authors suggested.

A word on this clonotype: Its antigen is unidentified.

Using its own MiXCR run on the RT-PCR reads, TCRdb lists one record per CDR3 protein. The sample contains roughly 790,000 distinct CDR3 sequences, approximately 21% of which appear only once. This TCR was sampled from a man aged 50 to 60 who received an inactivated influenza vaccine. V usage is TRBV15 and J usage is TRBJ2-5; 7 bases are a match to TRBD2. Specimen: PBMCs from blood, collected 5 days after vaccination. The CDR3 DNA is TGTGCCACCAGCAGAGATTTGGGACTACTACAAGAGACCCAGTACTTC. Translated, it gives CATSRDLGLLQETQYF.